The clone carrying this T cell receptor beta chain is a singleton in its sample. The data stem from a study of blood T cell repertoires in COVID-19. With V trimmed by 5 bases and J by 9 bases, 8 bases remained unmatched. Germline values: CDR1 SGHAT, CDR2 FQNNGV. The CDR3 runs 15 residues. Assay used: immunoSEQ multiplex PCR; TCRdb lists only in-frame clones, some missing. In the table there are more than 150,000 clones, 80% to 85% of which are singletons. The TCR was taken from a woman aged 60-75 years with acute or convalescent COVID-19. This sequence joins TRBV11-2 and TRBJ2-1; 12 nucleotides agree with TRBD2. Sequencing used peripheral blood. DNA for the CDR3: TGTGCCAGCAGCCTGAGACTAGCGGGGGATGGTGAGCAGTTCTTC. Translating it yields CASSLRLAGDGEQFF.